This TCR beta chain was recovered during a study of tumor and adjacent non-tumor tissue in lung cancer. At the level of the study: Samples averaged around 3.9 million productive TCRbeta reads each.

Overall study findings and caveats: Tumor tissue had significantly higher TCR diversity than normal lung.

CDR3 length equals 16 residues. CDR1 and CDR2 from the germline V gene are DFQATT and SNEGSKA (reference sequence). The V end lost 0 bases, the J end lost 0 bases, and 12 bases lay between the germline ends. The library came from three nested PCR rounds adapted from ARM-PCR protocols. TCRdb re-analysed the multiplex PCR reads in MiXCR, keeping a single row per CDR3 protein. The sample lists some 200,000 distinct CDR3 sequences, around 71% occurring once. Concerning this clonotype: The antigen is unknown. It may be a read error: a sequence one base away is much more abundant.

The template was RNA from unsorted bulk tissue. This receptor was taken from a man aged 55-75 years with non-small cell lung cancer. Sequencing used lung tumor tissue. The rearrangement links TRBV20-1 to TRBJ1-5; weak D call: TRBD1 (5 bases). This chain's CDR3 is CSARERSGDSNQPQHF. In nucleotides, the CDR3 is TGCAGTGCTAGAGAACGATCGGGGGATAGCAATCAGCCCCAGCATTTT.